This T cell receptor beta chain is drawn from a study of graft-versus-host responses after intestinal transplantation (dated by TCRdb to the early 2020s). Broadly, across the study: The transplants that recipients received were multivisceral, liver-intestinal, or isolated intestinal. The cohort enrolled about two dozen intestinal transplant recipients, one of whom was a retransplant, and 3 patients without pretransplant specimens were excluded. Every recipient was given anti-thymocyte globulin induction, then maintenance tacrolimus and steroids for around three years. To identify alloreactive clones, pre-transplant mixed lymphocyte reaction products were sequenced and compared with unstimulated pre-transplant donor and recipient T cells. Rather than going through the commercial service, samples from a few later patients were sequenced in-house on an Illumina MiSeq and processed with MiXCR. Graft-versus-host and host-versus-graft alloreactive T cell clones were tracked in the graft, circulation and bone marrow after intestinal transplantation using bulk TCR-beta CDR3 sequencing. A peak of at least 4% donor T cells among recipient peripheral blood mononuclear cells was the definition used for donor T cell macrochimerism.

Concerning this clone: Its specific antigen is unknown. No much larger clone is present one base from it, and per-base qualities are unavailable.

Library preparation used the immunoSEQ multiplex PCR assay. For most patients, genomic DNA was isolated with the Qiagen DNeasy Blood and Tissue Kit and sent frozen to Adaptive Biotechnologies for TCR sequencing. High-throughput TCR-beta CDR3 sequencing of genomic DNA from most patients was performed by Adaptive Biotechnologies. The paper's processing steps were these. TCR sequencing data for roughly 17 patients were retrieved from Adaptive's ImmunoSEQ software; a few other patients were processed with MiXCR and VDJtools. CD4 versus CD8 sorting errors were corrected by removing sequences found in both subsets at a frequency ratio below 5:1. Because the origin of CDR3 nucleotide sequences shared between donor and recipient could not be assigned, those sequences were removed. To count as alloreactive, a clone needed at least 2-fold expansion over unstimulated cells and a minimum CFSE-low frequency of 0.002% (template counts) or 0.001% (read counts). Clones detected in sequenced pre-transplant spleen, lymph node, or MLR CFSE-low populations of the donor or recipient were defined as mappable. The cumulative frequency of alloreactive clones was calculated as a percentage of all sequences, weighted by copy number. TCRdb took over this immuneACCESS table, retaining in-frame rearrangements with V and J assigned. Such tables are incomplete; in checked studies, under half of the missing clones stem from an unresolved V gene, and the remainder is unexplained. V and J calls and clone size come straight from that table; D and trimming were deduced from the DNA. The sample table holds around 110,000 clones, of which just under 95% were seen once. Approximately 1% of the sample goes to the ten largest clones.

Broader findings and caveats from the paper: In patients with donor T cell macrochimerism, the allografts had high GvH to HvG T cell clonal ratios. The relatively low number and heterogeneity of intestinal transplant patients limited the conclusions. Early after transplant, peak levels of circulating GvH clones were associated with declines in HvG clones. GvH clones were detected in recipient bone marrow, and some of these GvH clones were observed earlier in ileal mucosa or blood, consistent with an intestinal mucosal origin.

Reading from cysteine to phenylalanine, the CDR3 counts 15 amino acids. Only CDR3 DNA is held: 45 bases, read in frame from base 1. CDR1 and CDR2 are drawn from the germline V gene: MDHEN, SYDVKM. At the junction V is shortened by 2 bases and J by 1 base; bases outside the gene matches: 5. According to the study, the label for this sample's time point signals: cells obtained before transplantation from donor or recipient. CD3+CD4+ and CD3+CD8+ populations were FACS-sorted from unstimulated pre-transplant donor and recipient cells taken from spleen or lymph nodes. The source material was unstimulated CD8+ T cells sorted from spleen or lymph node cells, sampled before transplant. The origin of this receptor is a human donor who was the organ donor for an intestinal transplant. The chain is encoded by TRBV28 joined to TRBJ2-7; 7 bases in the junction line up with TRBD2. The CDR3 protein is CASSLGQGGSYEQYF. Read as DNA, the sequence is TGTGCCAGCAGTTTAGGGCAGGGAGGGTCCTACGAGCAGTACTTC.